This is a list of T cell receptor beta chains from one sample in a study of control samples from healthy donors and cancer patients. Sequencing was performed with immunoSEQ multiplex PCR; in TCRdb, only in-frame clones are kept and a portion is missing. Among about 160,000 clones listed, about 93% were seen once. The sequenced sample consisted of blood. These receptors all stem from a woman aged 25 to 45 in good health. Both conserved end residues are part of each CDR3. D genes are given only for firm matches. Some rows have no size entry. The others give once, few or many, or a class for an expanded clone.

v_call	cdr3_length	clone_size	d_call	j_call	cdr3_aa	cdr3_nt
TRBV28	16	NA	TRBD1	TRBJ1-5	CASSFSDRGYNQPQHF	TGTGCCAGCAGTTTTTCTGACAGGGGGTATAATCAGCCCCAGCATTTT
TRBV9	13	NA	TRBD1	TRBJ2-4	CASSADRANIQYF	TGTGCCAGCAGCGCGGACAGGGCTAACATTCAGTACTTC
TRBV11-3	16	NA	NA	TRBJ2-7	CASSRRGTGMRNEQYF	TGTGCCAGCAGCCGAAGAGGCACAGGAATGAGAAACGAGCAGTACTTC
TRBV29-1	13	NA	TRBD1	TRBJ1-1	CSARTGGNTEAFF	TGCAGCGCAAGGACAGGTGGGAACACTGAAGCTTTCTTT
TRBV10-3	16	NA	TRBD1	TRBJ2-2	CATEPWTGGNTGELFF	TGTGCCACCGAGCCCTGGACAGGGGGTAACACCGGGGAGCTGTTTTTT
TRBV30	13	NA	NA	TRBJ2-4	CAWSRPAKNIQYF	TGTGCCTGGAGTAGGCCGGCCAAAAACATTCAGTACTTC
TRBV24-1	12	once	NA	TRBJ1-2	CATSRADYGYTF	TGTGCCACCAGCCGGGCGGACTATGGCTACACCTTC
TRBV11-3	13	once	NA	TRBJ2-1	CASSSGFYNEQFF	TGTGCCAGCAGCTCCGGGTTCTACAATGAGCAGTTCTTC
TRBV20-1	12	NA	NA	TRBJ2-3	CSASGTPDTQYF	TGCAGTGCTAGTGGGACACCAGATACGCAGTATTTT
TRBV14	16	NA	NA	TRBJ1-4	CASSQDQPGRGEKLFF	TGTGCCAGCAGCCAAGATCAACCGGGGCGGGGTGAAAAACTGTTTTTT
TRBV28	15	NA	TRBD2	TRBJ2-3	CASSFSGGLSDTQYF	TGTGCCAGCAGTTTTTCGGGAGGGTTATCTGATACGCAGTATTTT
TRBV5-5	13	NA	NA	TRBJ1-1	CATPWKDNTEAFF	TGTGCCACTCCATGGAAAGATAACACTGAAGCTTTCTTT
TRBV20-1	10	NA	NA	TRBJ2-1	CSASKDEQFF	TGCAGTGCTAGTAAAGATGAGCAGTTCTTC
TRBV28	13	NA	NA	TRBJ1-1	CASSLQFDTEAFF	TGTGCCAGCAGTTTACAGTTCGACACTGAAGCTTTCTTT
TRBV5-4	14	NA	NA	TRBJ2-7	CASSSADTTYEQYF	TGTGCCAGCAGCTCAGCCGATACCACCTACGAGCAGTACTTC
TRBV6-5	13	once	NA	TRBJ2-7	CASSQLPPGEQYF	TGTGCCAGCAGCCAACTACCTCCAGGGGAGCAGTACTTC
TRBV28	14	NA	TRBD1	TRBJ2-7	CATQDRGASYEQYF	TGTGCCACCCAGGACAGGGGGGCTTCCTACGAGCAGTACTTC
TRBV12-3/TRBV12-4	13	NA	NA	TRBJ1-3	CASSLGSGNTIYF	TGTGCCAGCAGTTTAGGGTCTGGAAACACCATATATTTT
TRBV10-3	14	few	NA	TRBJ1-4	CATTERATNEKLFF	TGTGCCACAACCGAGAGAGCAACTAATGAAAAACTGTTTTTT
TRBV9	15	NA	NA	TRBJ1-4	CASSETGFTNEKLFF	TGTGCCAGCAGCGAAACAGGGTTCACTAATGAAAAACTGTTTTTT
TRBV5-1	19	NA	NA	TRBJ2-7	CASSFIPLVSGSISYEQYF	TGCGCCAGCAGCTTTATACCCCTCGTCTCCGGGAGCATCTCCTACGAGCAGTACTTC
TRBV9	15	NA	TRBD1	TRBJ2-1	CASSGRTGANNEQFF	TGTGCCAGCAGCGGGAGGACAGGGGCAAACAATGAGCAGTTCTTC
TRBV28	15	NA	NA	TRBJ1-5	CASRLGAPESQPQHF	TGTGCCAGCAGATTAGGGGCTCCGGAAAGTCAGCCCCAGCATTTT
TRBV28	13	NA	NA	TRBJ1-2	CASSPWAVYGYTF	TGTGCCAGCTCGCCGTGGGCCGTCTATGGCTACACCTTC
TRBV19	12	NA	NA	TRBJ1-1	CASRNVNTEAFF	TGTGCCAGTAGAAACGTAAACACTGAAGCTTTCTTT
TRBV28	11	NA	NA	TRBJ2-1	CASSVGNEQFF	TGTGCCAGCAGCGTTGGGAATGAGCAGTTCTTC
TRBV27	20	NA	TRBD2	TRBJ2-2	CASKAEGVAGRPGDTGELFF	TGTGCCAGCAAGGCGGAGGGAGTAGCGGGACGGCCCGGGGACACCGGGGAGCTGTTTTTT
TRBV7-6	15	NA	NA	TRBJ2-5	CASSLTGEYQETQYF	TGTGCCAGCAGCTTAACGGGGGAGTACCAAGAGACCCAGTACTTC
TRBV3-1/TRBV3-2	13	NA	TRBD1	TRBJ1-1	CASSQDSTGEAFF	TGTGCCAGCAGCCAAGACTCGACAGGGGAAGCTTTCTTT
TRBV28	14	NA	TRBD1	TRBJ2-3	CASTRTGGLDTQYF	TGTGCCAGCACCAGGACAGGGGGCCTAGATACGCAGTATTTT
TRBV11-2	16	NA	TRBD2	TRBJ2-7	CASSLRTSGRNYEQYF	TGTGCCAGCAGCCTGCGGACTAGCGGGAGGAACTACGAGCAGTACTTC
TRBV3-1/TRBV3-2	13	once	NA	TRBJ2-2	CASSFSLSGELFF	TGTGCCAGCAGCTTCAGCCTCTCCGGGGAGCTGTTTTTT
TRBV30	14	NA	NA	TRBJ2-2	CAWSTPGSTGELFF	TGTGCCTGGAGTACCCCAGGGTCCACCGGGGAGCTGTTTTTT
TRBV3-1/TRBV3-2	15	NA	NA	TRBJ2-3	CASSKGLTPADTQYF	TGTGCCAGCAGTAAGGGATTGACGCCGGCAGATACGCAGTATTTT
TRBV29-1	13	NA	NA	TRBJ2-5	CSVVTMAQETQYF	TGCAGCGTTGTCACCATGGCGCAAGAGACCCAGTACTTC
TRBV7-9	15	NA	NA	TRBJ2-2	CASSNPWGYGGELFF	TGTGCCAGCAGCAATCCCTGGGGCTATGGCGGGGAGCTGTTTTTT
TRBV28	16	NA	TRBD2	TRBJ2-7	CASSYPRLAGTYEQYF	TGTGCCAGCAGTTACCCCAGACTAGCGGGCACCTACGAGCAGTACTTC
TRBV4-1	15	NA	TRBD1	TRBJ1-5	CASSWGDRVRQPQHF	TGCGCCAGCAGCTGGGGAGACAGGGTTCGTCAGCCCCAGCATTTT
TRBV7-9	15	NA	TRBD1	TRBJ1-4	CASSLLEDRGEKLFF	TGTGCCAGCAGCCTGCTTGAGGACAGGGGTGAAAAACTGTTTTTT
TRBV5-6	12	NA	NA	TRBJ1-2	CASSLGRSSYTF	TGTGCCAGCAGCTTGGGCAGGTCCTCCTACACCTTC
TRBV11-2	11	NA	NA	TRBJ2-3	CATARTDTQYF	TGTGCCACCGCGCGCACAGATACGCAGTATTTT
TRBV15	16	NA	NA	TRBJ2-6	CATTDSHGSGANVLTF	TGTGCCACCACGGACAGCCACGGGTCTGGGGCCAACGTCCTGACTTTC
TRBV5-1	13	NA	NA	TRBJ2-5	CASSLSGQETQYF	TGCGCCAGCAGCTTGTCCGGTCAAGAGACCCAGTACTTC
TRBV24-1	17	once	TRBD1	TRBJ2-3	CATRDSYSGTGADTQYF	TGTGCCACCAGAGACTCCTACTCCGGGACAGGAGCAGATACGCAGTATTTT
TRBV5-8	14	NA	NA	TRBJ1-4	CASSWGNGGEKLFF	TGTGCCAGCAGCTGGGGGAATGGCGGTGAAAAACTGTTTTTT
TRBV7-3	16	NA	TRBD2	TRBJ2-1	CASSLKTSGRTNEQFF	TGTGCCAGCAGCTTAAAAACTAGCGGGAGGACAAATGAGCAGTTCTTC
TRBV19	15	NA	NA	TRBJ2-3	CASSITYTRRDTQYF	TGTGCCAGTAGTATTACCTATACTAGACGAGATACGCAGTATTTT
TRBV27	15	NA	NA	TRBJ1-4	CASSLRRGTNEKLFF	TGTGCCAGCAGTTTAAGGAGGGGGACTAATGAAAAACTGTTTTTT
TRBV19	12	NA	NA	TRBJ1-4	CASNGDDGKLFF	TGTGCCAGTAATGGAGACGACGGAAAACTGTTTTTT
TRBV28	16	NA	NA	TRBJ1-4	CASSLPGGNRIEKLFF	TGTGCCAGCAGTTTGCCCGGGGGGAATCGGATCGAAAAACTGTTTTTT
TRBV6-1	13	NA	NA	TRBJ1-5	CASSERFNQPQHF	TGTGCCAGCAGTGAAAGGTTCAATCAGCCCCAGCATTTT
TRBV29-1	11	once	NA	TRBJ2-2	CSPPGYGELFF	TGCAGCCCGCCCGGGTACGGGGAGCTGTTTTTT
TRBV3-1/TRBV3-2	14	NA	TRBD1	TRBJ1-2	CASGDRGSNYGYTF	TGTGCCAGCGGGGACAGGGGATCTAACTATGGCTACACCTTC
TRBV14	15	NA	TRBD1	TRBJ2-7	CASSQGPRGSYEQYF	TGTGCCAGCAGCCAAGGGCCCAGGGGGTCCTACGAGCAGTACTTC
TRBV28	12	NA	NA	TRBJ1-1	CASSLGYTEAFF	TGTGCCAGCAGTCTAGGGTACACTGAAGCTTTCTTT
TRBV2	12	few	NA	TRBJ2-7	CASSEAADPQYF	TGTGCCAGCAGTGAAGCGGCCGACCCACAGTACTTC
TRBV30	12	NA	NA	TRBJ1-1	CAWSVLGDLAFF	TGTGCCTGGAGTGTACTCGGGGATTTGGCTTTCTTT
TRBV7-9	14	NA	TRBD1	TRBJ1-1	CASTWGTEHTEAFF	TGTGCCAGCACCTGGGGGACAGAGCACACTGAAGCTTTCTTT